This TCR beta chain comes out of a study of cytomegalovirus exposure and HLA in healthy donors. Overall study context: Genetic ancestry analysis placed approximately 80% of the 400 or so donors that were genotyped in the Caucasian-associated cluster.

Trimming stripped 6 bases from V and 5 bases from J, with 13 bases between. The germline V gene has CDR1 SGHTA and CDR2 FQGNSA. The CDR3 loop spans 13 amino acids. Primers for the PCR totalled 60 Vbeta and 13 Jbeta. Using immunoSEQ multiplex PCR, the repertoire was profiled, and TCRdb retains in-frame clones only, with some absent. The table has approximately 100,000 clones, over 65% seen once; the top ten hold approximately 5.1%. As to this clone: This specimen includes other DNA sequences encoding the same CDR3.

The chain carries TRBV7-2 and TRBJ1-1; possibly TRBD1 for D (6 bases). This clonotype was obtained from a female donor in good health and CMV-seropositive. Input material: PBMCs. DNA for the CDR3: TGTGCCAGCAGTTTACAGGGATATACTGAAGCTTTCTTT. As protein: CASSLQGYTEAFF.